Reported below is one T cell receptor beta chain. Its antigen is not identified. This sample stems from a study of graft-versus-host responses after intestinal transplantation. The method was immunoSEQ multiplex PCR; TCRdb's version includes in-frame clones alone and lacks a portion of them. Among 45,000 to 60,000 clones listed, about 93% were seen once. Sequenced material: unstimulated CD4+ T cells sorted from spleen or lymph node cells, taken before transplant. The receptor comes from a human donor who was the organ donor for an intestinal transplant.

The CDR3 spells CASSPRVTDTQYF. The DNA of the CDR3 is TGTGCCAGCAGCCCCCGGGTGACAGATACGCAGTATTTT. This rearrangement joins TRBV7-2 to TRBJ2-3; D not resolved. CDR3 length equals 13 residues. V lost 5 bases and J 3 bases, leaving 9 bases between the germline ends. The V gene's germline CDR1 is SGHTA and CDR2 FQGNSA.